The 17 T cell receptor beta chains in this list originate from one sample, sequenced in a study of tumor-infiltrating lymphocytes in glioblastoma multiforme. TCR beta libraries were built from RNA through three nested multiplex PCR rounds using modified ARM-PCR. Each CDR3 protein is one row after TCRdb ran MiXCR on the multiplex PCR reads. Of 13,000 or so distinct CDR3 sequences detected, about 66% appear once; the ten largest clones hold over 25%. The source material was brain tumor tissue. These receptors originate from a male donor with glioblastoma.

This clonotype was observed a few times. The conserved phenylalanine or tryptophan normally closing the CDR3 is absent here, so this likely arose from a read error. V gene TRBV20-1 combines with J gene TRBJ1-1; weak D call: TRBD1 (5 bases). The germline V and J ends were trimmed by 5 bases and 6 bases, with 16 bases remaining between them. CDR1 and CDR2 (germline): DFQATT, SNEGSKA (reference sequence). The CDR3 has 13 residues. The CDR3 sequence is CSAVWDGGAEAFC. The CDR3, as DNA: TGCAGTGCTGTTTGGGACGGGGGTGCTGAAGCTTTCTGT.

The rearrangement links TRBV20-1 to TRBJ2-3; D uncertain. TRBJ1-5 matches the DNA end more closely, so the J call is doubtful. The CDR3 contains 15 residues. The germline CDR1 and CDR2 sequences are DFQATT and SNEGSKA (reference sequence). DNA for the CDR3: TGCAGTGCTAGAGACTCAGCAGGAGGAACAGATACGCAGCATTTT. Its protein product is CSARDSAGGTDTQHF.

About this clonotype itself: Since the CDR3 does not end with the conserved phenylalanine or tryptophan, this likely comes from a read error. The rearrangement joins TRBV6-6 to TRBJ2-1; 7 positions match TRBD2. This CDR3 has 14 amino acids. CDR1 MNHNY and CDR2 SVGAGI come from the germline V gene (reference sequence). CDR3 sequence reads: CGSRTGGPKHGQFL. The CDR3 nucleotides read TGTGGCAGCAGGACGGGAGGCCCTAAGCATGGGCAGTTCCTC.

The sample holds a few counts of this clonotype. The CDR3 here is CASSLPSRGVSNEQFF. In DNA, the CDR3 is TGTGCCAGCAGCCTACCCTCGCGGGGGGTCAGTAATGAGCAGTTCTTC. The gene calls are TRBV4-2 and TRBJ2-1; 8 bases line up with TRBD2. CDR3 length: 16 amino acids. CDR1 and CDR2 (germline): LGHNA, YNFKEQ. The V gene end was trimmed by 4 bases and the J gene end by 7 bases; junction bases not matched to a gene: 12.

The rearrangement uses TRBV6-1 and TRBJ2-1; 11 nucleotides line up with TRBD2. Germline CDR1 MNHNS, CDR2 SASEGT. This CDR3 has 16 amino acids. CDR3 in amino acids: CASGGRVAGGPYEQFF. In DNA form, the CDR3 reads TGTGCTAGCGGGGGCAGGGTAGCGGGAGGGCCATATGAGCAGTTCTTC.

This clonotype is classed as medium-sized. The V and J genes are TRBV29-1 and TRBJ1-2; D remains ambiguous. V was cut by 3 bases and J by 3 bases, with 11 bases left in between. This CDR3 is 13 amino acids long. CDR1 and CDR2 (germline): SQVTM, ANQGSEA. The CDR3 sequence is CSVDLKDDYGYTF. CDR3 in DNA: TGCAGCGTTGATCTTAAGGACGACTATGGCTACACCTTC.

For the CDR3, the DNA is TGCAGTGCTAGAGCGGGTGGAGCAAACACTGAAGCTTTCTTT. It codes for CSARAGGANTEAFF. The gene calls are TRBV20-1 and TRBJ1-1; no definite D call. Trimming shortened V by 1 base and J by 2 bases, and 11 bases separated the two germline ends. The CDR3 has 14 amino acids. Germline CDR1 reads DFQATT; CDR2 reads SNEGSKA (reference sequence).

Worth noting for this clonotype: A read error is possible here, since a much larger clone lies one base away. The V gene is TRBV10-3, the J gene TRBJ1-2; D gene ambiguous. This CDR3 is 14 amino acids long. Germline V gene sequence: CDR1 ENHRY, CDR2 SYGVKD. The CDR3 loop is CAISESLGSDCCAF. The CDR3 region has the DNA TGTGCCATCAGTGAGTCTCTGGGGTCAGATTGCTGCGCCTTC.

With regard to this clonotype: One junction end disagrees with the germline gene, perhaps due to a read error. The chain employs TRBV6-1 and TRBJ2-3; tentatively, D is TRBD1 (6 bases). CDR3 length: 15 residues. Germline V gives CDR1 MNHNS, CDR2 SASEGT. In DNA form, the CDR3 reads TGTGCCAGTAGAGCCGGGACGGACAGCACAGATACGCTGTATTTT. It specifies CASRAGTDSTDTLYF.

With respect to this clonotype: This may come from a read error, since a much larger clone is one base off. The gene calls are TRBV11-2 and TRBJ2-7; D call uncertain. The V gene's germline CDR1 is SGHAT and CDR2 FQNNGV. The CDR3 has 13 residues. In DNA, the CDR3 is TGTGCCAACAGCTTAAGGATCCCCTACGAGCAGTACTTC. Protein sequence: CANSLRIPYEQYF.

The chain couples TRBV11-2 to TRBJ2-2; 7 bases are a match to TRBD1. CDR3 length: 16 residues. CDR1 and CDR2 (germline): SGHAT, FQNNGV. V lost 1 base, J lost 5 bases, and 7 bases stayed unmatched. The CDR3 spells CASSLVGTAFTGELFF. DNA for the CDR3: TGTGCCAGCAGCTTAGTCGGGACAGCTTTTACCGGGGAGCTGTTTTTT.

The chain carries TRBV10-3 and TRBJ2-7; the match to TRBD1 covers 8 bases. The CDR3 sequence is 14 residues long. The germline V gene encodes CDR1 ENHRY and CDR2 SYGVKD. The V gene end was trimmed by 8 bases and the J gene end by 3 bases; junction bases not matched to a gene: 9. CDR3 nucleotide sequence: TGTGCCATCGGCGAGTCAGGACAGGGCTACGAGCAGTACTTC. Its protein is CAIGESGQGYEQYF.

This clonotype occurred a few times. V is TRBV7-9 and J is TRBJ2-1; 7 bases are a match to TRBD2. The trim removed 7 bases at V and 9 bases at J, leaving 9 bases unmatched. Germline CDR1 and CDR2: SEHNR and FQNEAQ (reference sequence). The CDR3 sequence is 13 residues long. CDR3 amino acids: CASNEAGSGEQFF. The CDR3 region has the DNA TGTGCCAGCAATGAAGCGGGATCGGGTGAGCAGTTCTTC.

A word on this clonotype: A much larger clonotype is one base distant, so this may be a read error. V gene TRBV2 combines with J gene TRBJ2-2; D not certain. The CDR3 spans 14 residues. Germline loops: CDR1 SNHLY, CDR2 FYNNEI. CDR3 region: CDSNDRSSTGELFF. The CDR3 DNA sequence: TGTGACAGCAACGATAGGAGCTCCACCGGGGAGCTGTTTTTT.

This clonotype has a single count. The junction differs from germline at one of its ends, possibly a read error. J is TRBJ2-2 and V is TRBV11-2, with D perhaps matching TRBD1 or TRBD2 (5 bases each). This CDR3 spans 17 amino acids. The germline V gene has CDR1 SGHAT and CDR2 FQNNGV. CDR3 loop: CASVSRVQGQNSGELFF. The CDR3 nucleotides read TGTGCCAGCGTCTCGAGGGTTCAGGGTCAGAACAGCGGGGAGCTGTTTTTT.

Comments on this clonotype: The junction departs from germline at one end; a sequencing error may be responsible. This chain links TRBV6-1 with TRBJ2-1, with TRBD2 as a possible D gene (5 bases). The CDR3 length is 15 residues. The V gene's germline CDR1 is MNHNS and CDR2 SASEGT. The CDR3 DNA reads as TGTGCCAGCAGTGAAGAAGTCGTAGCGTTCAATGAACAGTTCTTC. Its translation is CASSEEVVAFNEQFF.

Note on this clonotype: A much larger clone differs from this one at a single base, so this may be a read error. This chain uses TRBV5-4 with TRBJ2-3; D not resolved. This CDR3 has 15 amino acids. Per the germline V gene, CDR1 is SGHNT and CDR2 is YYREEE (reference sequence). CDR3 loop: CASSSESRTTDTRCF. The DNA of the CDR3 is TGTGCCAGCAGCTCGGAGAGTAGAACCACAGATACGCGGTGTTTT.